This T cell receptor beta chain was retrieved from a study of T-cell reconstitution after alpha-beta-depleted transplantation in children. Germline V CDR1 and CDR2: KGHDR, SFDVKD. Trimming stripped 4 bases from V and 8 bases from J, with 8 bases between. The CDR3 runs to 13 residues. Using unique molecular identifiers, the investigators prepared the TCRbeta library. One entry per CDR3 protein results from TCRdb running MiXCR on the PCR reads. The data hold some 500,000 distinct CDR3 sequences, with around a third observed a single time. Material: PBMCs from the stem cell graft donor, obtained from the stem cell graft. This receptor was identified in a human donor who donated a stem cell graft to a child with aplastic anemia. The V call is TRBV24-1, the J call TRBJ1-6; a possible D gene is TRBD1 (5 bases). CDR3: CATSDGADSPLHF. CDR3 bases: TGTGCCACCAGTGACGGGGCGGATTCACCCCTCCACTTT.